The 15 T cell receptor beta chains below come from one sample, sequenced in a study of blood T cell repertoires in COVID-19. Sequenced by immunoSEQ multiplex PCR; TCRdb stores in-frame clones only, minus some. The table lists a few hundred thousand clones, around 87% of them singletons. Sequencing used PBMCs or T cells enriched from blood (not recorded which). The receptors stem from a man aged 40-49 years in a cohort exposed to, infected with or recovered from COVID-19 (not recorded which).

This chain uses TRBV10-2 with TRBJ1-4; D is possibly TRBD1 (6 bases). V was pared by 3 bases and J by 8 bases, with 13 bases between. Germline CDR1 reads WSHSY; CDR2 reads SAAADI. CDR3 length: 14 amino acids. CDR3 nucleotide sequence: TGCGCCAGCAGTGAACCCTACAGGGACGAAAAACTGTTTTTT. This encodes CASSEPYRDEKLFF.

This chain connects TRBV5-1 to TRBJ1-1, with D maybe TRBD1 (6 bases). With 0 bases removed from V and 11 bases from J, the gap between germline ends came to 14 bases. Germline assignment: CDR1 SGHRS and CDR2 YFSETQ. CDR3 length equals 13 residues. The CDR3 loop is CASSLDRVEGAFF. CDR3 nucleotide sequence: TGCGCCAGCAGCTTGGACAGGGTCGAGGGGGCTTTCTTT.

This clone was counted once. The V gene is TRBV20-1, the J gene TRBJ2-1; 8 nucleotides agree with TRBD2. Germline CDR1 and CDR2: DFQATT and SNEGSKA (reference sequence). This CDR3 is 14 amino acids long. The V segment lost 3 bases and the J segment 9 bases; nucleotides outside the gene matches: 10. The CDR3 nucleotides are TGCAGTGCTAGTGGACGGGAGGGCCTCGGTGAGCAGTTCTTC. It specifies CSASGREGLGEQFF.

J is TRBJ2-5 and V is TRBV5-1; the match to TRBD2 covers 11 bases. Trimming at V came to 4 bases and at J to 2 bases, leaving 7 bases not matched to a gene. The length of the CDR3 is 16 residues. CDR1 SGHRS and CDR2 YFSETQ come from the germline V gene. The CDR3: CASSLGTSGPQETQYF. The CDR3 DNA is TGCGCCAGCAGCCTGGGGACTAGCGGTCCTCAAGAGACCCAGTACTTC.

CDR3 sequence: CASSQRGVNQPQHF. CDR3 nucleotides: TGTGCCAGCAGCCAGCGGGGCGTCAATCAGCCCCAGCATTTT. The chain joins TRBV3-1 (or the pseudogene TRBV3-2) to TRBJ1-5, with a weak D call TRBD1 (5 bases). This CDR3 has 14 amino acids. V was trimmed by 3 bases and J by 3 bases, leaving 9 bases between them. CDR1 is LGHDT and CDR2 is YNNKEL in the germline V gene (reference sequence).

The gene calls are TRBV2 and TRBJ1-2; D gene uncertain. This CDR3 has 13 residues. The germline V gene encodes CDR1 SNHLY and CDR2 FYNNEI. The V end was cut by 8 bases, the J end by 4 bases, with 14 bases between. CDR3 sequence: CASDESRSYGYTF. The CDR3 DNA reads TGTGCCAGCGATGAGAGCCGGAGCTATGGCTACACCTTC.

This chain uses TRBV20-1 with TRBJ2-7, with TRBD2 matching over 7 bases. Germline V gives CDR1 DFQATT, CDR2 SNEGSKA (reference sequence). There are 14 residues in the CDR3. V shed 3 bases, J shed 6 bases, and the junction held 11 bases outside the gene matches. CDR3 residues: CSASRTGLLGEQYF. CDR3 bases: TGCAGTGCTAGTCGGACGGGACTACTAGGCGAGCAGTACTTC.

The chain joins TRBV5-1 to TRBJ2-1; D possibly corresponds to TRBD2 (6 bases). The CDR3 is 15 amino acids. Germline V gene lookup returns CDR1 SGHRS and CDR2 YFSETQ. Trimming shortened V by 2 bases and J by 5 bases, and 14 bases separated the two germline ends. The CDR3 coding sequence is TGCGCCAGCAGCTTAGGCGGGACGGGCCACAATGAGCAGTTCTTC. Protein sequence: CASSLGGTGHNEQFF.

This clone was observed a single time. V gene TRBV5-5 combines with J gene TRBJ2-3, with a possible D match to TRBD1 (6 bases). This CDR3 is 16 amino acids long. CDR1 is SGHKS, CDR2 YYEKEE, per germline (reference sequence). V shed 6 bases and J shed 0 bases, with 17 bases lying between them. For the CDR3, the DNA is TGTGCCAGCATCCCGACAGGCATCTCTAGCACAGATACGCAGTATTTT. As protein: CASIPTGISSTDTQYF.

This clone has just a few counts. The chain couples TRBV5-8 to TRBJ1-2, with no clear D. This CDR3 contains 15 residues. The germline V gene has CDR1 SGHTS and CDR2 YDEGEE. The V gene lost 0 bases and the J gene lost 1 base, with 10 bases spanning the gap. The CDR3 sequence: CASSLGSRFNYGYTF. Here the CDR3 DNA reads TGTGCCAGCAGCTTGGGGTCGCGTTTTAACTATGGCTACACCTTC. Variable domain in full (rest from reference TRBV5-8 and TRBJ1-2): EAGVTQSPTHLIKTRGQQATLRCSPISGHTSVYWYQQALGLGLQFLLWYDEGEERNRGNFPPRFSGRQFPNYSSELNVNALELEDSALYLCASSLGSRFNYGYTFGSGTRLTVV.

V and J are TRBV28 and TRBJ1-2, with a tentative D call TRBD1 (6 bases). Trimming took off 4 bases at V and 7 bases at J, with 13 bases between the two ends. This CDR3 contains 13 residues. The germline V gene has CDR1 MDHEN and CDR2 SYDVKM. The CDR3 coding sequence is TGTGCCAGCAGTTGGGGCTCAGGGGCTGGCTACACCTTC. Encoded protein: CASSWGSGAGYTF.

The chain employs TRBV6-1 and TRBJ2-1; TRBD2 might be the D (7 bases). The CDR3 runs 17 residues. Looked up from germline, CDR1 is MNHNS and CDR2 is SASEGT. V was cut by 2 bases and J by 5 bases, with 19 bases left in between. The CDR3 DNA is TGTGCCAGCAGTGAAAGGAGGGGAGGGGGAGATGACAATGAGCAGTTCTTC. Translating gives CASSERRGGGDDNEQFF.

This sequence joins TRBV13 and TRBJ2-1; D unclear. Germline V gene lookup returns CDR1 PRHDT and CDR2 FYEKMQ (reference sequence). This CDR3 is built from 13 residues. V was cut by 5 bases and J by 2 bases, with 7 bases left in between. The CDR3 sequence is CASSPSPYNEQFF. The CDR3 DNA is TGTGCCAGCAGCCCCTCCCCCTACAATGAGCAGTTCTTC.

The rearrangement uses TRBV27 and TRBJ1-5; D is perhaps TRBD1 (6 bases). The V end lost 5 bases, the J end lost 5 bases, and 16 bases lay between the germline ends. The CDR3 runs to 15 residues. Germline V gene data show CDR1 as MNHEY and CDR2 as SMNVEV (reference sequence). CDR3: CASSPNGQRYQPQHF. The CDR3 region has the DNA TGTGCCAGCAGTCCTAACGGACAGCGGTATCAGCCCCAGCATTTT.

The J gene is TRBJ1-6, the V gene TRBV6-4, with 10 bases lining up with TRBD1. Germline V gene lookup returns CDR1 MRHNA and CDR2 SNTAGT. This CDR3 spans 14 amino acids. J lost 14 bases, V lost 2 bases, and 6 bases had no gene match. CDR3 in amino acids: CASSDHLTGGTLHF. The CDR3, as DNA: TGTGCCAGCAGTGACCACCTGACAGGGGGCACCCTCCACTTT.